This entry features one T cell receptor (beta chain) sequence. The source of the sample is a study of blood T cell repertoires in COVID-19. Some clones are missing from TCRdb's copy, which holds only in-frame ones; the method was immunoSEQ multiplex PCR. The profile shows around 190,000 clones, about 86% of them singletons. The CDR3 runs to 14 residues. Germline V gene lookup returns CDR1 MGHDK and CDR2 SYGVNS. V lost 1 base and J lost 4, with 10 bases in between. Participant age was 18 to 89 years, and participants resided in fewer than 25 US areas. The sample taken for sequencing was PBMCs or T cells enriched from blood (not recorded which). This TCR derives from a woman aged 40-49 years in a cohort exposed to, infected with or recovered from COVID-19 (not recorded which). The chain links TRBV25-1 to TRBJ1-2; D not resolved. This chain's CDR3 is CASSEWGGSYGYTF. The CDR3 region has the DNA TGTGCCAGCAGTGAATGGGGAGGGTCCTATGGCTACACCTTC.